The 18 T cell receptor beta chains reported below all come from one sample, sequenced in a study of a mutant IDH1 vaccine in newly diagnosed glioma. Time point here: week 5, during vaccination. Each dose delivered 300 ug of mutant IDH1 20-mer peptide subcutaneously with imiquimod. These TCRs' antigens remain unknown. The table came from immunoSEQ multiplex PCR; TCRdb's copy has only in-frame clones and leaves some out. Of about 83,000 clones detected, roughly 90% appear once; the ten largest clones hold under 0.6%. The sequenced sample was PBMCs, obtained from a glioma patient whose treatment included an IDH1 peptide vaccine. The receptors derive from a woman between 50 and 59 years old with glioma.

The gene calls are TRBV5-1 and TRBJ2-5; D possibly corresponds to TRBD2 (6 bases). The CDR3 has 13 amino acids. V dropped 5 bases and J dropped 5 bases, with 13 bases sitting between them. Per the germline V gene, CDR1 is SGHRS and CDR2 is YFSETQ. The CDR3 loop reads CASRTAGRETQYF. CDR3 coding DNA: TGCGCCAGCAGAACTGCGGGGAGGGAGACCCAGTACTTC.

The chain couples TRBV19 to TRBJ1-4; D is uncertain. Germline V lookup: CDR1 LNHDA, CDR2 SQIVND (reference sequence). V was clipped by 10 bases and J by 0 bases, with 9 bases between them. This CDR3 comprises 13 residues. The CDR3 reads CATSSATNEKLFF. CDR3 coding DNA: TGTGCCACTTCGTCTGCAACTAATGAAAAACTGTTTTTT.

The rearrangement joins TRBV27 to TRBJ2-1; TRBD2 is a possible D gene (5 bases). CDR1 and CDR2 (germline): MNHEY, SMNVEV (reference sequence). Trimming removed 5 bases at V and 8 bases at J, with 19 bases between. The CDR3 spans 15 residues. The CDR3: CASSPRTKRNDEQFF. The CDR3 DNA reads as TGTGCCAGCAGTCCCCGGACCAAGCGGAACGATGAGCAGTTCTTC.

The genes are TRBV2 and TRBJ1-1, with a tentative D call TRBD1 (5 bases). Trimming left V 6 bases short and J 5 bases short, with 19 bases between. The CDR3 has 15 amino acids. Germline CDR1 and CDR2: SNHLY and FYNNEI. CDR3 nucleotide sequence: TGTGCCAGCAGGCCGTCGGGGGGACTGGGGACTGAAGCTTTCTTT. This gives the protein CASRPSGGLGTEAFF. Filled out from reference TRBV2 and TRBJ1-1, the complete variable domain reads EPEVTQTPSHQVTQMGQEVILRCVPISNHLYFYWYRQILGQKVEFLVSFYNNEISEKSEIFDDQFSVERPDGSNFTLKIRSTKLEDSAMYFCASRPSGGLGTEAFFGQGTRLTVV.

The genes are TRBV30 and TRBJ2-1; 12 positions match TRBD2. The CDR3 totals 19 residues. Germline values: CDR1 GTSNPN, CDR2 SVGIG (reference sequence). The J segment lost 7 bases and the V segment lost 0 bases, leaving 16 bases of the junction unmatched. The CDR3 reads CAWSVTVGLAGGPRNEQFF. As DNA, the CDR3 is TGTGCCTGGAGTGTAACGGTCGGGCTAGCGGGAGGGCCCAGGAATGAGCAGTTCTTC.

V and J are TRBV19 and TRBJ1-2; no clear D gene. V was trimmed by 7 bases and J by 7 bases, leaving 16 bases between them. The CDR3 length is 13 residues. The germline V gene encodes CDR1 LNHDA and CDR2 SQIVND (reference sequence). CDR3 in DNA: TGTGCCAGTACTCAACGGGAGACGGCTGGCTACACCTTC. Translated: CASTQRETAGYTF.

This clone has only a few counts. The chain joins TRBV19 to TRBJ1-4; weak D call: TRBD1 (5 bases). V shed 6 bases and J shed 0 bases, with 8 bases lying between them. The CDR3 totals 14 residues. Germline V gene data show CDR1 as LNHDA and CDR2 as SQIVND (reference sequence). In DNA form, the CDR3 reads TGTGCCAGTAGGACAGTTGCAACTAATGAAAAACTGTTTTTT. This gives the protein CASRTVATNEKLFF.

The chain recombines TRBV9 with TRBJ2-4; D gene unclear. Germline values: CDR1 SGDLS, CDR2 YYNGEE. The CDR3 sequence is 8 residues long. Trimming removed 5 bases from V and 13 bases from J, with 4 bases in between. CDR3 DNA: TGTGCCAGCAGGTTACAGTACTTC. Protein sequence: CASRLQYF.

The rearrangement joins TRBV12-5 to TRBJ2-6; D call uncertain. Germline CDR1 is LGHNT and CDR2 is FRNRAP. The V gene lost 6 bases and the J gene lost 4 bases, with 13 bases spanning the gap. The CDR3 has 15 residues. CDR3 in DNA: TGTGCTAGTGGCCCCGGGCCGCCAGGGGCCAACGTCCTGACTTTC. This encodes CASGPGPPGANVLTF.

In nucleotides, the CDR3 is TGTGCCAGCAGACCCGGGACAGGGGGGGATTCACCCCTCCACTTT. Translation gives CASRPGTGGDSPLHF. The rearrangement joins TRBV27 to TRBJ1-6, with TRBD1 matching 11 bases. J was trimmed by 8 bases and V by 6 bases; bases with no gene match: 6. The CDR3 has 15 amino acids. The germline gives CDR1 MNHEY, CDR2 SMNVEV (reference sequence).

This chain links TRBV10-3 with TRBJ2-1; 7 nucleotides agree with TRBD2. Germline lookup yields CDR1 ENHRY and CDR2 SYGVKD. CDR3 length: 15 amino acids. With V trimmed by 6 bases and J by 0 bases, 5 bases remained unmatched. The chain's CDR3 is CAIRGEGSSYNEQFF. In DNA form, the CDR3 reads TGTGCCATCAGGGGGGAGGGGAGCTCCTACAATGAGCAGTTCTTC.

The count of this clone is one. The rearrangement uses TRBV18 and TRBJ1-3; 9 nucleotides agree with TRBD1. The length of the CDR3 is 16 residues. Germline CDR1 is KGHSH and CDR2 is LQKENI. The J segment lost 4 bases and the V segment lost 3 bases, leaving 7 bases of the junction unmatched. The chain's CDR3 is CASSPRRGQGGNTIYF. The CDR3 nucleotides read TGTGCCAGCTCACCGAGAAGGGGACAGGGCGGAAACACCATATATTTT. The full variable domain, its missing parts supplied by reference TRBV18 and TRBJ1-3, is NAGVMQNPRHLVRRRGQEARLRCSPMKGHSHVYWYRQLPEEGLKFMVYLQKENIIDESGMPKERFSAEFPKEGPSILRIQQVVRGDSAAYFCASSPRRGQGGNTIYFGEGSWLTVV.

The chain employs TRBV5-6 and TRBJ2-5, with D possibly matching TRBD2 (7 bases). The tail of the sequence fits TRBJ2-7 better, so the J call may be wrong. CDR3 length equals 13 residues. Germline CDR1 is SGHDT and CDR2 is YYEEEE. The CDR3 DNA reads TGTGCCAGCAGCTTCTGGGGGGGCAACGAGCAGTACTTC. Amino acids: CASSFWGGNEQYF.

V and J are TRBV10-3 and TRBJ1-2; weak D call: TRBD1 (5 bases). Per germline, CDR1 ENHRY and CDR2 SYGVKD. V was trimmed by 2 bases and J by 8 bases, leaving 9 bases between them. The CDR3 extends over 12 amino acids. CDR3 in DNA: TGTGCCATCAGTGAGCCCGGGGGAGGCTACACCTTC. It is translated as CAISEPGGGYTF.

The CDR3 loop reads CASSKTGAKGNTIYF. The CDR3 bases are TGTGCCAGCAGCAAGACAGGGGCGAAAGGAAACACCATATATTTT. The chain joins TRBV5-6 to TRBJ1-3, with 8 bases lining up with TRBD1. The CDR3 sequence is 15 residues long. Per the germline V gene, CDR1 is SGHDT and CDR2 is YYEEEE. The V segment lost 4 bases and the J segment 4 bases; nucleotides outside the gene matches: 7.

The V gene is TRBV2, the J gene TRBJ2-2, with D possibly matching TRBD1 (5 bases). Between the trimmed V and J ends, which lost 8 bases and 4 bases, there was a span of 14 bases. Per the germline V gene, CDR1 is SNHLY and CDR2 is FYNNEI. The CDR3 is 14 residues long. The chain's CDR3 is CASGARAGTGELFF. The CDR3 coding sequence is TGTGCCAGCGGGGCCCGGGCCGGCACCGGGGAGCTGTTTTTT.

A word on this clone: The junction and the germline gene differ at one end; a read error may be behind it. V usage is TRBV7-7 and J usage is TRBJ2-5; TRBD2 aligns across 10 bases. Germline-derived CDR1 and CDR2 are SSHAT and FNYEAQ (reference sequence). The CDR3 covers 13 residues. The CDR3, as DNA: TGTGCTAGCAGCGGGGGGGTAGCGGAGACCCAGTACTTC. This gives the protein CASSGGVAETQYF. The variable domain in full, completed from reference TRBV7-7 and TRBJ2-5, reads GAGVSQSPRYKVTKRGQDVTLRCDPISSHATLYWYQQALGQGPEFLTYFNYEAQPDKSGLPSDRFSAERPEGSISTLTIQRTEQRDSAMYRCASSGGVAETQYFGPGTRLLVL.

The chain carries TRBV28 and TRBJ1-1, with 7 bases fitting TRBD1. The CDR3 length is 14 residues. The junction had 12 bases not matched to a gene; V was cut back by 7 bases and J by 7 bases. Germline V CDR1 and CDR2: MDHEN, SYDVKM. The CDR3 DNA reads TGTGCCAGCACCCTGGGAGGGGGCGGTGATGAAGCTTTCTTT. As protein: CASTLGGGGDEAFF.